This record concerns one T cell receptor (beta chain) sequence. Its target is not known. Germline V lookup: CDR1 MNHNY, CDR2 SVGAGI (reference sequence). V trimming: 8 bases; J trimming: 4 bases; junction bases outside the gene matches: 4. The CDR3 totals 13 residues. This sample is drawn from a study of T-cell reconstitution after alpha-beta-depleted transplantation in children. Findings and caveats of the study: Several hundred rapidly expanded clones from non-depleted graft cells reportedly supplied alpha-beta T cells about two months post-transplant. It was newly produced T cells that mostly accounted for T-cell counts and diversity one year after transplant.

Molecular barcoding with unique molecular identifiers was used for the TCRbeta library. TCRdb re-called the PCR reads through MiXCR, storing one row per CDR3 protein. This sample has about 980,000 distinct CDR3 sequences, with about 29% found just once. This TCR was recovered from a boy younger than two who had a stem cell transplant for SCID, so the T cells may come from the graft donor. This rearrangement joins TRBV6-6 to TRBJ2-2, with 7 bases matching TRBD1. Sequencing was performed on PBMCs, mostly from graft donor cells, taken 360 days after TCRalphabeta/CD19-depleted stem cell transplant. The CDR3 spells CASATGFTGELFF. The CDR3 DNA sequence: TGTGCCAGCGCGACAGGGTTCACCGGGGAGCTGTTTTTT.